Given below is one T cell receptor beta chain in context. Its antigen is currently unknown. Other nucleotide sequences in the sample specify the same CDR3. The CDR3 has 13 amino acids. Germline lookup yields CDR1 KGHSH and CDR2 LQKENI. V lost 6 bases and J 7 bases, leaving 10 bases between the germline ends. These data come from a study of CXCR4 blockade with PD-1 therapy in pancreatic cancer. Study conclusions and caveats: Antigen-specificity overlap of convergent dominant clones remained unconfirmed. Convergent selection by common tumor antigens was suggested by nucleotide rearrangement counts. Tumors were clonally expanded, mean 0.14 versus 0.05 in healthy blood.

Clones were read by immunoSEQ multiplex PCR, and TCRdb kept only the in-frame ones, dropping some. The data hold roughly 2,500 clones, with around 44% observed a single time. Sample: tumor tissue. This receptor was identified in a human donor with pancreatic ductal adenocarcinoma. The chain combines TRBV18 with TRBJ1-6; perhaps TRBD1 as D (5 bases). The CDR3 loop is CASSPDRNSPLHF. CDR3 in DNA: TGTGCCAGCTCGCCAGACAGAAATTCACCCCTCCACTTT.